This is a list of T cell receptor beta chains from one sample in a study of CD8 T cells in ankylosing spondylitis. TCRdb ran MiXCR on the 5' RACE reads and lists one entry per CDR3 protein. The table includes about 800,000 distinct CDR3 sequences, approximately 10% detected once. The specimen was blood, either unsorted or a sorted T cell fraction (not recorded which). Receptors were obtained from a male donor with ankylosing spondylitis. CDR3s include the opening cysteine and the closing phenylalanine or tryptophan. Fields, in order: V gene, D gene, J gene, clone size, CDR3 DNA, CDR3 protein. A D gene is named only where the DNA matches it firmly. Clone size is shown for a subset of rows, as once, few, many or a class of expanded clone.

TRBV7-2	-	TRBJ2-5	-	TGTGCCAGCAGACTAGACGGGGGTGAGACCCAGTACTTC	CASRLDGGETQYF
TRBV20-1	TRBD2	TRBJ2-4	few	TGCAGTGCTCCGAGCGGGAGGGATGTAGCCAAAAACATTCAGTACTTC	CSAPSGRDVAKNIQYF
TRBV5-5	TRBD1	TRBJ2-5	-	TGTGCCAGCAGCTTAAGGGACAGGGGCTGGGAGACCCAGTACTTC	CASSLRDRGWETQYF
TRBV4-1	-	TRBJ2-7	-	TGCGCCAGCAGCCAAGTATTGGAGGACTCCTACGAGCAGTACTTC	CASSQVLEDSYEQYF
TRBV20-1	TRBD1	TRBJ2-7	-	TGCAGTGCTACATCCGGGACAGGGGCCAACTACGAGCAGTACTTC	CSATSGTGANYEQYF
TRBV5-1	-	TRBJ2-7	many	TGCGCCAGCAGCTCCGGGCTGATCTACGAGCAGTACTTC	CASSSGLIYEQYF
TRBV12-5	-	TRBJ2-7	few	TGTGCTAGTGGTTTGCTCCCAAACGAGCAGTACTTC	CASGLLPNEQYF
TRBV12-5	-	TRBJ1-1	many	TGTGCTAGTGGTTTAGTGGAGGGGACTGAAGCTTTCTTT	CASGLVEGTEAFF
TRBV6-6	-	TRBJ2-1	-	TGTGCCAGCAGGAGGCTAGGCAATGAGCAGTTCTTC	CASRRLGNEQFF
TRBV20-1	TRBD2	TRBJ2-1	-	TGCAGTGCTAGCGGGACTAGCGGCAGGGCCGGACTCTCCTACAATGAGCAGTTCTTC	CSASGTSGRAGLSYNEQFF
TRBV20-1	TRBD2	TRBJ2-7	many	TGCAGTGCTAGAGATCGTAGCGGGGGATCCTACGAGCAGTACTTC	CSARDRSGGSYEQYF
TRBV6-1	-	TRBJ1-2	few	TGTGCCAGCAGTGACAGTGAGGGCTACACCTTC	CASSDSEGYTF
TRBV5-1	-	TRBJ2-1	few	TGCGCCAGCAGCTTGGCCGGGCTAGAACATGAGCAGTTCTTC	CASSLAGLEHEQFF
TRBV7-2	-	TRBJ2-7	-	TGTGCCAGCAGCTTAGTAACGGGGGACCACTACGAGCAGTACTTC	CASSLVTGDHYEQYF
TRBV28	-	TRBJ2-5	few	TGTGCCAGCAGTTTATGGTTACAAGAGACCCAGTACTTC	CASSLWLQETQYF
TRBV5-1	-	TRBJ2-7	-	TGCGCCAGCAGCTTGTGGGCAGGGACCTACGAGCAGTACTTC	CASSLWAGTYEQYF
TRBV20-1	-	TRBJ2-1	-	TGCAGTGCTATAACCCCGGGGGAATCGTCGTTCTTC	CSAITPGESSFF
TRBV7-2	-	TRBJ1-2	-	TGTGCCAGCAGCCAAGGGACAATATATGGCTACACCTTC	CASSQGTIYGYTF
TRBV6-1	-	TRBJ1-4	few	TGTGCCAGCACCCGAACCTCAGGGTTCGAAAAACTGTTTTTT	CASTRTSGFEKLFF
TRBV20-1	-	TRBJ1-5	-	TGCAGTGCAAAGGGAGGTAGCAATCAGCCCCAGCATTTT	CSAKGGSNQPQHF
TRBV14	-	TRBJ1-5	few	TGTGCCAGCAGCCGGGGTATCGGTCAGCCCCAGCATTTT	CASSRGIGQPQHF
TRBV18	-	TRBJ2-7	-	TGTGCCAGCTCACAGGCCTCCGGCGAGCAGTACTTC	CASSQASGEQYF
TRBV5-1	TRBD1	TRBJ1-1	-	TGCGCCAGCAGGTATAGGACAGGGCAGAACACTGAAGCTTTCTTT	CASRYRTGQNTEAFF
TRBV20-1	TRBD2	TRBJ2-7	few	TGCAGTGCTAGATTTGGGTCTAGCGGGAGGACGATCTCCTACGAGCAGTACTTC	CSARFGSSGRTISYEQYF
TRBV7-9	-	TRBJ2-1	few	TGTGCCAGCAGCGGTGATTCTCTGGCCCAGCAGTTCTTC	CASSGDSLAQQFF
TRBV12-3/TRBV12-4	-	TRBJ2-6	many	TGTGCCAGCAGTTTCCCCTCTGGGGCCAACGTCCTGACTTTC	CASSFPSGANVLTF
TRBV28	-	TRBJ2-5	few	TGTGCCAGCAGTCTGTGGACAGTCCAAGAGACCCAGTACTTC	CASSLWTVQETQYF
TRBV27	-	TRBJ2-7	-	TGTGCCAGCAGAGGTTCAGGGAGGCACGAGCAGTACTTC	CASRGSGRHEQYF
TRBV7-2	-	TRBJ2-3	many	TGTGCCAGCAGCTTAGTGGCCTACACAGATACGCAGTATTTT	CASSLVAYTDTQYF
TRBV5-1	-	TRBJ2-6	few	TGCGCCAGCAGCCCCTACGGCCTACAGAGCTCTGGGGCCAACGTCCTGACTTTC	CASSPYGLQSSGANVLTF
TRBV20-1	-	TRBJ1-3	-	TGCAGTGCTGCAAGGGCTGCGGGAAACACCATATATTTT	CSAARAAGNTIYF
TRBV5-1	-	TRBJ2-7	many	TGCGCCAGCAGCTTGGAAAACGAGCAGTACTTC	CASSLENEQYF
TRBV20-1	TRBD1	TRBJ1-5	many	TGCAGTGCTAGTTGGGACAGGGGATTTCAGCCCCAGCATTTT	CSASWDRGFQPQHF
TRBV9	-	TRBJ1-1	-	TGTGCCAGCAGCGTTCTGGTGAACACTGAAGCTTTCTTT	CASSVLVNTEAFF
TRBV7-2	-	TRBJ1-5	-	TGTGCCAGCAGCGTCAGTGGGGGGGATCAGCCCCAGCATTTT	CASSVSGGDQPQHF
TRBV30	-	TRBJ2-1	few	TGTGCCTGGAGCCGACTCTACAATGAGCAGTTCTTC	CAWSRLYNEQFF
TRBV27	TRBD1	TRBJ2-7	few	TGTGCCAGCAGTTCGCACCGGGACAGGGGACGCTACGAGCAGTACTTC	CASSSHRDRGRYEQYF
TRBV7-6	TRBD1	TRBJ2-7	few	TGTGCCAGCAGCGCGGACAGGCGGAACGAGCAGTACTTC	CASSADRRNEQYF
TRBV20-1	TRBD2	TRBJ2-1	-	TGCAGTTCTCTAGCGGGAGGGCCCTACAATGAGCAGTTCTTC	CSSLAGGPYNEQFF
TRBV9	TRBD1	TRBJ1-6	few	TGTGCCAGCAGCCCCCGGGACAGACTTCTTGGCCTCCACTTT	CASSPRDRLLGLHF
TRBV9	-	TRBJ2-1	-	TGTGCCAGCAGCTTCTCGGCGGGGGCGGAATACAATGAGCAGTTCTTC	CASSFSAGAEYNEQFF